The following is a T cell receptor beta chain sequence with its context. In this sample, this clonotype turned up many times. No antigen is known for it. Per-base quality was not reported, and no clone a single base away is much larger than it. Library preparation employed multiplex PCR. Sequencing took place on an Illumina HiSeq 4000. iRepertoire HTBI primers and Arm-PCR amplification of CDR3 regions were used to construct TCR beta libraries. Before sequencing, the PCR products went through gel purification. On the authors' methods: Gene usage analysis of CDR3 amino acid clonotypes relied on the 55 to 80 TRBV and 14 TRBJ segments identified across samples. Filtered high-quality paired reads were merged into contigs using COPE and FqMerger. BLAST was used to align contigs to IMGT TRBV, TRBD and TRBJ reference genes, with CDR3 defined following IMGT. Any clonotype with a frequency above 0.1% was counted as a highly expanded clone. Repertoire diversity was measured by Shannon entropy, and V-J evenness by the Gini coefficient. A clonotype found in more than one individual was treated as public. TCRdb trimmed public reads at Q25 via fastp, called clones via MiXCR and kept in-frame beta chains. Each CDR3 protein appears once, grouped with its most common genes and DNA. V and J calls and clone size were set by TCRdb, not the authors. This sample is represented by under 450,000 distinct CDR3 sequences; around 24% of them were singletons. The ten largest clones capture about a quarter of the sample.

These data come from a study of regulatory T cells in long-lasting Graves disease (dated by TCRdb to about 2021). With regard to the full study: Persistent Graves' disease was defined as antithyroid drug treatment for over 5 years with persistently positive TSH receptor autoantibodies. A total of about 35 samples underwent TCR sequencing, from some 13 patients with persistent Graves' disease and roughly 20 patients with newly diagnosed Graves' disease. On average, persistent Graves' disease patients in the clinical cohort had been on antithyroid drugs for about 10.3 years. The study was conducted in China and was registered as a clinical trial. This study used TCR sequencing and RNA sequencing of peripheral blood to compare persistent Graves' disease patients against newly diagnosed Graves' disease patients.

The study at large found these results: The authors noted that the small sample size was a limitation that may lower accuracy. Only the TCR beta chain was sequenced and analyzed. Lower TCR Shannon entropy and fewer highly expanded clones were observed in persistent Graves' disease patients than in newly diagnosed patients, which suggested clonal expansion. TRBV28, TRBJ1-2 and TRBJ2-5 were preferentially used in persistent disease, while TRBV20-1 and TRBJ2-1 were favored in newly diagnosed disease. Patients with persistent disease shared more public clonotypes (about 3,000) than newly diagnosed patients did (approximately 970). Because the primary lesion, thyroid tissue, could not be accessed, the study looked at peripheral blood alone.

The time point label here, explained by the study, means: persistent/refractory GD, antithyroid drugs over 5 years with positive TRAb. RNA was extracted from PBMCs in TRIzol for both TCR sequencing and RNA sequencing. The diagnosis of Graves' disease followed American Thyroid Association guidelines. The patients came from an endocrinology department in Xi'an, China. Each patient gave approximately 10 milliliters of peripheral blood, collected in an EDTA anticoagulant tube. Ficoll Paque Plus density gradient separation was used to isolate PBMCs, and no additional T cell sorting was done. An Agilent 2100 Bioanalyzer and agarose gel were used to assess RNA quality, and a NanoDrop 2000 was used to measure RNA concentration. The germline V gene encodes CDR1 MDHEN and CDR2 SYDVKM. Between the V and J ends, shortened by 3 bases and 0 bases respectively, the junction contains 6 bases. The CDR3 contains 14 residues, cysteine and phenylalanine counted. The sequence is cut down to CDR3 DNA, 42 bases in frame from base 1.

This receptor was identified in a female donor with Graves disease. The input for sequencing was peripheral blood mononuclear cells (PBMCs), taken when the disease was refractory, from a patient treated with antithyroid drugs. The rearranged segments are TRBV28 and TRBJ1-5, with the D gene too uncertain to name. The sequenced DNA: TGTGCCAGCAGTTTTTTAGTTAGCAATCAGCCCCAGCATTTT. This translates into CASSFLVSNQPQHF.